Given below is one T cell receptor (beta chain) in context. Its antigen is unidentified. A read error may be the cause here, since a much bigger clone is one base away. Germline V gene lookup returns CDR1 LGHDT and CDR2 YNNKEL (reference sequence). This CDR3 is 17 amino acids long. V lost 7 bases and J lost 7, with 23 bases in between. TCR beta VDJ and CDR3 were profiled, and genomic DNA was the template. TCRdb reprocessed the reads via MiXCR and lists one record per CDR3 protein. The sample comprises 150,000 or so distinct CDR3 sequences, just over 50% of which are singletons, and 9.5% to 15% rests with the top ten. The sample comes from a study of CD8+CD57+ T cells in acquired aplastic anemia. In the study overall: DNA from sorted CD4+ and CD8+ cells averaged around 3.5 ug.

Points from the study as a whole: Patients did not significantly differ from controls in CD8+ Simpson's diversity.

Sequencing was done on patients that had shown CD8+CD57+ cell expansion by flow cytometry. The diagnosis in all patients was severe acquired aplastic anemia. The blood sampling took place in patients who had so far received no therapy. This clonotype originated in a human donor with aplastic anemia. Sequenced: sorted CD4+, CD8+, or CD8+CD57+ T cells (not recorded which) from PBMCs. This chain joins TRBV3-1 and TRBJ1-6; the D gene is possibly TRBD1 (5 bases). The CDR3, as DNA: TGTGCCAGCAAGGGCAATGGGTTTGGGGCTAGGAATTCACCCCTCCACTTT. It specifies CASKGNGFGARNSPLHF.